The rows below give T cell receptor beta chains drawn from one sample of a study of blood T cell repertoires in COVID-19. Method: immunoSEQ multiplex PCR; TCRdb's copy keeps in-frame clones and lacks some. The data contain more than 200,000 clones, 88% of them seen just once; the ten biggest clones take up more than 1.5%. Sequencing input: peripheral blood. These receptors all come from a man between 65 and 85 years old with acute or convalescent COVID-19. Both conserved end residues are part of each CDR3. A D gene is named only where the DNA matches it firmly. Not every row has a clone size; where given, it reads once, few, many or a size class.

CDR3 | DNA | J | size | V | D
CASSFRGNNYGYTF | TGTGCCAGCAGCTTCAGGGGCAATAACTATGGCTACACCTTC | TRBJ1-2 | - | TRBV5-8 | -
CASSPLANTGELFF | TGTGCCAGCAGCCCCCTAGCGAACACCGGGGAGCTGTTTTTT | TRBJ2-2 | - | TRBV9 | -
CASSPPAGAPGEQFF | TGTGCCAGCAGCCCCCCAGCGGGGGCGCCGGGTGAGCAGTTCTTC | TRBJ2-1 | - | TRBV9 | TRBD2
CSASGGQTLLYNVLTF | TGCAGTGCTAGTGGGGGACAGACTCTACTATACAACGTCCTGACTTTC | TRBJ2-6 | - | TRBV20-1 | TRBD1
CASSISVSGAGTIYF | TGTGCCAGTAGTATAAGTGTCTCGGGAGCGGGCACCATATATTTT | TRBJ1-3 | - | TRBV19 | -
CASSGAEQQPQHF | TGTGCCAGCTCAGGGGCGGAACAACAGCCCCAGCATTTT | TRBJ1-5 | - | TRBV18 | -
CASSERAGGEETQYF | TGTGCCAGCAGTGAGAGGGCGGGAGGGGAGGAGACCCAGTACTTC | TRBJ2-5 | - | TRBV6-1 | TRBD2
CSASTGKETQYF | TGCAGTGCCAGTACAGGGAAAGAGACCCAGTACTTC | TRBJ2-5 | few | TRBV20-1 | -
CASSQEWGPGNTIYF | TGTGCCAGCAGCCAAGAGTGGGGGCCTGGAAACACCATATATTTT | TRBJ1-3 | - | TRBV3-1/TRBV3-2 | -
CASTEGQNIQYF | TGTGCCAGCACCGAGGGACAGAACATTCAGTACTTC | TRBJ2-4 | - | TRBV2 | TRBD1
CASSLMVGAYNEQFF | TGTGCCAGCAGCTTAATGGTAGGAGCCTACAATGAGCAGTTCTTC | TRBJ2-1 | - | TRBV7-3 | -
CASSFRTDPATNEKLFF | TGTGCCAGCAGCTTCCGGACAGACCCGGCAACTAATGAAAAACTGTTTTTT | TRBJ1-4 | - | TRBV7-3 | -
CASRWDRATEAFF | TGTGCCAGCAGATGGGACAGGGCAACTGAAGCTTTCTTT | TRBJ1-1 | - | TRBV12-3/TRBV12-4 | TRBD1
CASSKGGTGGLAYEQYF | TGCGCCAGCTCCAAAGGGGGCACAGGGGGCTTGGCCTACGAGCAGTACTTC | TRBJ2-7 | - | TRBV4-1 | TRBD1
CASRRPGTSGINEQFF | TGTGCCAGCAGGCGCCCCGGGACTAGCGGGATCAATGAGCAGTTCTTC | TRBJ2-1 | - | TRBV7-2 | TRBD2
CASSPPPQAGRTDTQYF | TGTGCCAGCTCACCACCACCCCAGGCAGGCCGCACAGATACGCAGTATTTT | TRBJ2-3 | once | TRBV18 | -
CASSSWDRGDYGYTF | TGTGCCAGCAGCTCCTGGGACAGGGGCGACTATGGCTACACCTTC | TRBJ1-2 | - | TRBV7-2 | TRBD1
CASSNQGTGENYGYTF | TGTGCCAGTAGTAACCAGGGGACAGGGGAGAACTATGGCTACACCTTC | TRBJ1-2 | - | TRBV19 | TRBD1
CSVVAGDQPQHF | TGCAGCGTTGTTGCGGGAGATCAGCCCCAGCATTTT | TRBJ1-5 | - | TRBV29-1 | -
CASSLGLAGINEQFF | TGCGCCAGCAGCCTGGGACTAGCGGGCATCAATGAGCAGTTCTTC | TRBJ2-1 | - | TRBV4-3 | TRBD2
CASSQELTATNEKLFF | TGTGCCAGCAGCCAAGAGTTGACAGCAACTAATGAAAAACTGTTTTTT | TRBJ1-4 | - | TRBV3-1/TRBV3-2 | -
CASSQADRGGEAFF | TGTGCCAGCAGCCAAGCGGACAGGGGCGGTGAAGCTTTCTTT | TRBJ1-1 | - | TRBV3-1/TRBV3-2 | TRBD1
CASSPPDGRPEAFF | TGTGCCAGCAGTCCCCCGGATGGGCGACCTGAAGCTTTCTTT | TRBJ1-1 | many | TRBV28 | -
CASSLLQTYEQYF | TGTGCCAGCAGCTTGTTACAGACCTACGAGCAGTACTTC | TRBJ2-7 | - | TRBV5-6 | -
CASSSRDYTMKQFF | TGTGCCAGCAGCTCCCGGGACTACACAATGAAGCAGTTCTTC | TRBJ2-1 | - | TRBV11-1 | TRBD2
CASSPRVGGSRTDTQYF | TGTGCCAGCAGCCCCCGGGTCGGGGGGAGTCGTACAGATACGCAGTATTTT | TRBJ2-3 | few | TRBV7-6 | TRBD2
CASSFGNTEAFF | TGTGCCAGCAGTTTTGGCAACACTGAAGCTTTCTTT | TRBJ1-1 | - | TRBV12-3/TRBV12-4 | -
CASSFGLAGDLSYEQYF | TGCGCCAGCAGCTTTGGACTAGCGGGAGACCTCTCCTACGAGCAGTACTTC | TRBJ2-7 | - | TRBV5-1 | TRBD2
CSVVELPLHNEQFF | TGCAGCGTTGTGGAGCTACCTTTACACAATGAGCAGTTCTTC | TRBJ2-1 | - | TRBV29-1 | -
CPTKEGCWDNQPQHF | TGTCCCACAAAAGAGGGCTGTTGGGACAATCAGCCCCAGCATTTT | TRBJ1-5 | - | TRBV28 | -
CASLDRGAGNTIYF | TGTGCCAGCCTCGACAGGGGAGCTGGAAACACCATATATTTT | TRBJ1-3 | - | TRBV28 | TRBD1
CASSQDRFSPLHF | TGTGCCAGCAGCCAGGACAGATTTTCACCCCTCCACTTT | TRBJ1-6 | - | TRBV3-1/TRBV3-2 | -
CASSLKAGSGANVLTF | TGTGCCAGCAGCTTAAAGGCGGGCTCCGGGGCCAACGTCCTGACTTTC | TRBJ2-6 | once | TRBV7-3 | -
CASSQERGFGETQYF | TGTGCCAGCAGCCAAGAGCGGGGCTTCGGAGAGACCCAGTACTTC | TRBJ2-5 | - | TRBV14 | -
CAISDPNLSGNTIYF | TGTGCCATCAGTGACCCGAATCTATCTGGAAACACCATATATTTT | TRBJ1-3 | - | TRBV10-3 | -
CASSYRQGADTEAFF | TGTGCCAGCAGCTACCGACAGGGGGCTGACACTGAAGCTTTCTTT | TRBJ1-1 | - | TRBV3-1/TRBV3-2 | TRBD1
CASSPGLAGGETQYF | TGTGCCAGCAGCCCCGGACTAGCTGGGGGGGAGACCCAGTACTTC | TRBJ2-5 | - | TRBV7-9 | TRBD2
CASSPPSSGLRGNEQFF | TGTGCCAGCTCACCACCGTCTAGCGGGCTGAGGGGCAATGAGCAGTTCTTC | TRBJ2-1 | - | TRBV18 | TRBD2
CASSLERGPNTGELFF | TGCGCCAGCAGCTTGGAAAGGGGGCCGAACACCGGGGAGCTGTTTTTT | TRBJ2-2 | - | TRBV5-1 | TRBD1
CASSLQGDNQPQHF | TGTGCCAGCAGCCTACAGGGAGACAATCAGCCCCAGCATTTT | TRBJ1-5 | - | TRBV6-1 | -
CASSETSTEAFF | TGTGCCAGCAGTGAAACTAGCACTGAAGCTTTCTTT | TRBJ1-1 | - | TRBV6-1 | -
CASSTGGASSTDTQYF | TGTGCCAGCAGCACAGGAGGGGCGTCTAGCACAGATACGCAGTATTTT | TRBJ2-3 | - | TRBV11-2 | -
CASSVERVPRSEQFF | TGTGCCAGCAGCGTAGAGAGGGTGCCGAGGAGTGAGCAGTTCTTC | TRBJ2-1 | - | TRBV9 | -
CASGFPQAVNTGELFF | TGTGCTAGTGGTTTCCCCCAAGCGGTCAACACCGGGGAGCTGTTTTTT | TRBJ2-2 | - | TRBV12-5 | -
CASSPRGYEQYF | TGCGCCAGCAGCCCGAGGGGGTACGAGCAGTACTTC | TRBJ2-7 | many | TRBV5-1 | -
CVGGDPNNEQFF | TGTGTAGGGGGGGATCCTAACAATGAGCAGTTCTTC | TRBJ2-1 | - | TRBV2 | -
CASSLGRAKTNEQFF | TGTGCCAGCAGCCTGGGGAGGGCTAAGACCAATGAGCAGTTCTTC | TRBJ2-1 | - | TRBV28 | TRBD2
CASSFDRSMSYEQYF | TGTGCCAGCAGCTTTGACAGGTCGATGTCCTACGAGCAGTACTTC | TRBJ2-7 | - | TRBV7-3 | -
CASSQVLAGGPNTGELFF | TGTGCCAGCAGCCAAGTTCTAGCGGGCGGCCCGAACACCGGGGAGCTGTTTTTT | TRBJ2-2 | - | TRBV3-1/TRBV3-2 | TRBD2
CASSRTGQETQYF | TGTGCCAGCAGCCGTACAGGCCAAGAGACCCAGTACTTC | TRBJ2-5 | - | TRBV7-3 | -
CSAHRGHEQYF | TGCAGTGCTCACAGGGGGCACGAGCAGTACTTC | TRBJ2-7 | - | TRBV20-1 | TRBD1
CASSQETSGGRLGSEQFF | TGCGCCAGCAGCCAAGAAACTAGCGGGGGCCGACTCGGGAGTGAGCAGTTCTTC | TRBJ2-1 | once | TRBV4-3 | TRBD2
CASKSGVAYNEQFF | TGTGCCAGTAAGTCAGGGGTGGCCTACAATGAGCAGTTCTTC | TRBJ2-1 | - | TRBV19 | -